These 16 T cell receptor beta chains share one sample of origin, sequenced in a study of T cells in Graves' hyperthyroidism and ophthalmopathy. TCR beta CDR3 sequences were amplified from RNA transcripts. In the first-round RT-PCR of the TCR CDR3, the HTBI primer set was used. TCRdb passed the multiplex PCR reads through MiXCR, listing each CDR3 protein once. The sample holds some 760,000 distinct CDR3 sequences; around 13% are singletons and the top ten take roughly 10%. Sequencing was carried out using blood. These receptor sequences come from a woman under 30 with Graves' hyperthyroidism.

This clonotype was seen many times. The gene calls are TRBV14 and TRBJ2-1; D uncertain. Trimming cost V 0 bases and J 8 bases, with 14 bases left between them. The CDR3 is 15 amino acids. Germline CDR1 reads SGHDN; CDR2 reads FVKESK. The CDR3 coding sequence is TGTGCCAGCAGCCAAGAAGGCGGTGGTTGGGATGAGCAGTTCTTC. It yields the protein CASSQEGGGWDEQFF.

The CDR3 coding sequence is TGTGCCAGCAGTTCCCGGACAGGACCTTCCTACGAGCAGTACTTC. It codes for CASSSRTGPSYEQYF. This chain links TRBV12-3 or TRBV12-4 with TRBJ2-7, with 7 bases lining up with TRBD1. The CDR3 loop spans 15 amino acids. V lost 4 bases and J lost 1; bases outside the gene matches: 7.

The DNA for the CDR3 is TGTGCCAGCAGTTGGGGGGCTCGGGACTACACCTTC. It translates to CASSWGARDYTF. The gene calls are TRBV12-3 or TRBV12-4 and TRBJ1-2; D may be TRBD1 (6 bases). V lost 4 bases to trimming and J lost 10 bases, with 13 bases between them. The CDR3 consists of 12 residues.

The chain combines TRBV3-1 with TRBJ1-1; possibly TRBD1 for D (6 bases). The ends were cut back, 6 bases at V and 3 bases at J, with 14 bases in the middle. From germline, CDR1 is LGHDT and CDR2 YNNKEL (reference sequence). This CDR3 region has 14 residues. The CDR3 protein is CASRHNGQYTEAFF. CDR3 bases: TGTGCCAGCAGACACAACGGACAGTACACTGAAGCTTTCTTT.

The rearrangement joins TRBV28 to TRBJ1-4; TRBD1 aligns across 7 bases. Germline loops: CDR1 MDHEN, CDR2 SYDVKM. The CDR3 covers 17 residues. V lost 6 bases, J lost 8 bases, and 18 bases stayed unmatched. CDR3 in DNA: TGTGCCAGCAGCCTATCCGGGGACAGCCCGAGTAGGGAAAAACTGTTTTTT. It is translated as CASSLSGDSPSREKLFF.

The chain couples TRBV5-6 to TRBJ2-7, with unresolved D. Trimming shortened V by 4 bases and J by 3 bases, and 14 bases separated the two germline ends. This CDR3 has 14 residues. Germline V gene sequence: CDR1 SGHDT, CDR2 YYEEEE. CDR3 coding DNA: TGTGCCAGCAGCCCCCGGGTCTCCCACTACGAGCAGTACTTC. Amino acid sequence: CASSPRVSHYEQYF.

This clonotype was detected many times. This chain joins TRBV3-1 and TRBJ2-1; 9 bases align to TRBD2. The germline V gene encodes CDR1 LGHDT and CDR2 YNNKEL (reference sequence). The V segment lost 4 bases and the J segment 0 bases; nucleotides outside the gene matches: 10. The CDR3 totals 18 residues. The DNA for the CDR3 is TGTGCCAGCAGCCGTACTAGCGGGCCCCTTAGCTCCTACAATGAGCAGTTCTTC. It is translated as CASSRTSGPLSSYNEQFF.

There are many counts of this clonotype. Here the CDR3 DNA reads TGTGCCAGTCGATACCAAGGCCTACCTGAAGCTTTCTTT. Amino acid sequence: CASRYQGLPEAFF. This chain joins TRBV19 and TRBJ1-1; no firm D call. The V gene lost 8 bases and the J gene lost 6 bases, with 16 bases spanning the gap. The CDR3 is made up of 13 amino acids. The germline gives CDR1 LNHDA, CDR2 SQIVND (reference sequence).

In this sample, this clonotype turned up a few times. The V gene is TRBV27, the J gene TRBJ1-4; a weak D match, TRBD1 (6 bases). The germline V and J ends were trimmed by 3 bases and 10 bases, with 15 bases remaining between them. Looked up from germline, CDR1 is MNHEY and CDR2 is SMNVEV (reference sequence). The CDR3 totals 14 residues. CDR3 loop: CASSLMAGAGKLFF. In nucleotides, the CDR3 is TGTGCCAGCAGTTTGATGGCAGGGGCTGGAAAACTGTTTTTT.

This clonotype was seen at least ten times. The chain joins TRBV20-1 to TRBJ1-1, with D uncertain. CDR1 DFQATT and CDR2 SNEGSKA come from the germline V gene (reference sequence). This CDR3 is built from 10 residues. The V end lost 6 bases, the J end lost 1 base, and 3 bases lay between the germline ends. The CDR3 spells CSAGNTEAFF. The CDR3, as DNA: TGCAGTGCCGGGAACACTGAAGCTTTCTTT.

The rearrangement joins TRBV5-4 to TRBJ2-3; D is undetermined. The V gene lost 0 bases and the J gene lost 1 base, with 9 bases spanning the gap. The V gene's germline CDR1 is SGHNT and CDR2 YYREEE (reference sequence). The CDR3 contains 15 residues. This CDR3 reads CASSLVWQGTDTQYF. The CDR3 DNA reads TGTGCCAGCAGCTTGGTCTGGCAGGGCACAGATACGCAGTATTTT.

This clonotype was found many times. DNA for the CDR3: TGTGCCACCGGACAGGGGGCCGGAGATACGCAGTATTTT. This codes for CATGQGAGDTQYF. J is TRBJ2-3 and V is TRBV10-3; 11 nucleotides align to TRBD1. The CDR3 covers 13 residues. Trimming cost V 10 bases and J 5 bases; bases outside gene matches: 5. Germline CDR1 ENHRY, CDR2 SYGVKD.

This clonotype was counted at least ten times. The V gene is TRBV13, the J gene TRBJ2-1; 8 bases map to TRBD2. This CDR3 region has 19 residues. Germline-derived CDR1 and CDR2 are PRHDT and FYEKMQ (reference sequence). Trimming at V came to 4 bases and at J to 8 bases, leaving 22 bases not matched to a gene. The CDR3 DNA sequence: TGTGCCAGCAGCTCCCCATTTGGGGGGAGCGGGAGAACTGGGCATGAGCAGTTCTTC. Amino acid sequence: CASSSPFGGSGRTGHEQFF.

Only a few counts were recorded for this clonotype. The chain combines TRBV28 with TRBJ1-6; 10 bases are shared with TRBD1. CDR3 length: 15 residues. The V segment lost 3 bases and the J segment 14 bases; nucleotides outside the gene matches: 10. Germline CDR1 reads MDHEN; CDR2 reads SYDVKM. The CDR3 DNA follows: TGTGCCAGCAGTTTCCGGACAGGGGGATTCGCGGCCCTCCACTTT. Residues: CASSFRTGGFAALHF.

This clonotype was recorded a few times. V usage is TRBV6-1 and J usage is TRBJ2-5; TRBD2 aligns across 10 bases. This CDR3 is built from 17 residues. Germline assignment: CDR1 MNHNS and CDR2 SASEGT. Losses at the gene ends were 5 bases for V and 5 bases for J; bases not matched to a gene: 14. The CDR3 nucleotides read TGTGCCAGCAGTACGCGACTAGCGGGCGCCCTTAGGGAGACCCAGTACTTC. Its translation: CASSTRLAGALRETQYF.

The rearrangement uses TRBV28 and TRBJ1-3, with D possibly being TRBD1 (6 bases). This CDR3 contains 16 residues. Trimming shortened V by 4 bases and J by 2 bases, and 15 bases separated the two germline ends. The germline V gene has CDR1 MDHEN and CDR2 SYDVKM. The CDR3 DNA follows: TGTGCCAGCAGTTCCTACAGGGTCACGCCTGGAAACACCATATATTTT. Its protein product is CASSSYRVTPGNTIYF.